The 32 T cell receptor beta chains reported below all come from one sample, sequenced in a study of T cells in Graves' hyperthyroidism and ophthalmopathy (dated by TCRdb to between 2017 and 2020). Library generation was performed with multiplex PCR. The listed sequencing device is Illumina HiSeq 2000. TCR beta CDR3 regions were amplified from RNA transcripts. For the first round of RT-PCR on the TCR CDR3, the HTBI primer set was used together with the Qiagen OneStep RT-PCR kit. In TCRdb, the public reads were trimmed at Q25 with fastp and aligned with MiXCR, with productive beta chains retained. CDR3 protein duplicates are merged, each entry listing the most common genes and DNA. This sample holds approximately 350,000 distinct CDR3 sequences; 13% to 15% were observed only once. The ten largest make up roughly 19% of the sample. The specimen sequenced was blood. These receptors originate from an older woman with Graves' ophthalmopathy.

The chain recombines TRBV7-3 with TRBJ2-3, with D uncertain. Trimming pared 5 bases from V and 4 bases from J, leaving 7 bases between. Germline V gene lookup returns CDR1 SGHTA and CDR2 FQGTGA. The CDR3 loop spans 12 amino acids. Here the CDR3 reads CASSPNSDTQYF. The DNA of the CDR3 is TGTGCCAGCAGCCCCAACTCAGATACGCAGTATTTT.

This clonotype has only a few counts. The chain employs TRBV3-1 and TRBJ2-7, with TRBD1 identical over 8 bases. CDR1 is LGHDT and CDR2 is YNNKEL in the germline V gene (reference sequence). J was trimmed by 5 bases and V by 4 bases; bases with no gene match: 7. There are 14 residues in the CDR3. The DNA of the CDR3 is TGTGCCAGCAGCCTATGGACAGGGCTGAACGAGCAGTACTTC. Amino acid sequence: CASSLWTGLNEQYF.

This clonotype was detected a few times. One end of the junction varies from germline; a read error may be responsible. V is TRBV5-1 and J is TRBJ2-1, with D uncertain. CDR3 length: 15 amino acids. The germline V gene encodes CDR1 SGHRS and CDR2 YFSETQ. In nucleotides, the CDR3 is TGCGCCAGCAGATTGGACGGGCCTTCCTACAATGAGCAGTTCTTC. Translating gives CASRLDGPSYNEQFF.

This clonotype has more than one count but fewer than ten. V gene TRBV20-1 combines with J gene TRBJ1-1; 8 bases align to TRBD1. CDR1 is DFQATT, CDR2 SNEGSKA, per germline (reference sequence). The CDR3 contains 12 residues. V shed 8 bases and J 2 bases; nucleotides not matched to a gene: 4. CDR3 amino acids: CSLTGVNTEAFF. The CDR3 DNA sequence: TGCAGTTTGACAGGGGTTAACACTGAAGCTTTCTTT.

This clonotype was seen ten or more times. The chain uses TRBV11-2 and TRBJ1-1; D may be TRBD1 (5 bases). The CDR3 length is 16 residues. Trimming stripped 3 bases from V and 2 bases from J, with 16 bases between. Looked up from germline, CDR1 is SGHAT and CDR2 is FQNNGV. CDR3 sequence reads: CASSLIRGRRNTEAFF. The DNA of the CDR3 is TGTGCCAGCAGCTTGATTAGGGGTCGAAGAAACACTGAAGCTTTCTTT.

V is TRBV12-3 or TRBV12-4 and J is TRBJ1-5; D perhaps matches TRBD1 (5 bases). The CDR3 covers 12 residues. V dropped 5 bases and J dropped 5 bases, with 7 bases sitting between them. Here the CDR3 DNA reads TGTGCCAGCAGTGGGGGGGATCAGCCCCAGCATTTT. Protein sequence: CASSGGDQPQHF.

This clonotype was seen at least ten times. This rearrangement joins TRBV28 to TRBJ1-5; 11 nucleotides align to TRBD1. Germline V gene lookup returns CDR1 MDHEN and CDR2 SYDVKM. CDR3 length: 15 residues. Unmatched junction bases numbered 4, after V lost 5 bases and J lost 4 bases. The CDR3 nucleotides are TGTGCCAGCAGTAGGACAGGGGGCAGGAATCAGCCCCAGCATTTT. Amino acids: CASSRTGGRNQPQHF. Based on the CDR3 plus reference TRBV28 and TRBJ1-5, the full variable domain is DVKVTQSSRYLVKRTGEKVFLECVQDMDHENMFWYRQDPGLGLRLIYFSYDVKMKEKGDIPEGYSVSREKKERFSLILESASTNQTSMYLCASSRTGGRNQPQHFGDGTRLSIL.

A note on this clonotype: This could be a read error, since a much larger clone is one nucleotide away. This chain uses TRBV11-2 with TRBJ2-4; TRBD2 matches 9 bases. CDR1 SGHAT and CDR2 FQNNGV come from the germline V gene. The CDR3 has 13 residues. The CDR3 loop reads CASRGLAKNVQYF. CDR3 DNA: TGTGCCAGCAGGGGACTAGCCAAAAACGTTCAGTACTTC.

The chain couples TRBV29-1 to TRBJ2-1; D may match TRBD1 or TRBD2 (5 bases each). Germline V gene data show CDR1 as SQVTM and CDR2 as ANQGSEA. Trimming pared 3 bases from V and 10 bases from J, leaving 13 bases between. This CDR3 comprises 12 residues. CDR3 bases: TGCAGCGTTGAGCACGGGACGGGGGAGCAGTTCTTC. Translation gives CSVEHGTGEQFF.

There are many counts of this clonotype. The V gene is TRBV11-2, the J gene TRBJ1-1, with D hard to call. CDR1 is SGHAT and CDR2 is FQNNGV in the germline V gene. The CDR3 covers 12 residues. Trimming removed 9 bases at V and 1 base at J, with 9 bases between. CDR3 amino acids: CASLQGNTEAFF. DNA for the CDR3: TGTGCCAGTTTACAAGGGAACACTGAAGCTTTCTTT.

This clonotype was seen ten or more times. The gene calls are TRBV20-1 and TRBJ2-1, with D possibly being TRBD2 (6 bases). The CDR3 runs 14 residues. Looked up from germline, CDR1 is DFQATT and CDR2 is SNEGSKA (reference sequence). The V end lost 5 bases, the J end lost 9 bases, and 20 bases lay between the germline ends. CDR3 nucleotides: TGCAGTGCTTTAGGGGCTAGCGAGTCCCGTGAGCAGTTCTTC. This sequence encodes CSALGASESREQFF.

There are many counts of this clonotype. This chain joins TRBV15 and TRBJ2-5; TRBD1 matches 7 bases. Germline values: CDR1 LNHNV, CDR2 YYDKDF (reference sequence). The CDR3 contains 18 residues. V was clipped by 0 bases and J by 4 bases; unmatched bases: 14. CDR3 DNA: TGTGCCACCAGCAGAGATATCACGGGACAGTGGGTAGGAGAGACCCAGTACTTC. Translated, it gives CATSRDITGQWVGETQYF.

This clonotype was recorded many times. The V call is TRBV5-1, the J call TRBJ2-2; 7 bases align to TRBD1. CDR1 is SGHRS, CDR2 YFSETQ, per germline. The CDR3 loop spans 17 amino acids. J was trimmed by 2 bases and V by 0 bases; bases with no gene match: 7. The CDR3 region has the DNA TGCGCCAGCAGCTTGGCCATAGGGACAGTCAACACCGGGGAGCTGTTTTTT. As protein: CASSLAIGTVNTGELFF.

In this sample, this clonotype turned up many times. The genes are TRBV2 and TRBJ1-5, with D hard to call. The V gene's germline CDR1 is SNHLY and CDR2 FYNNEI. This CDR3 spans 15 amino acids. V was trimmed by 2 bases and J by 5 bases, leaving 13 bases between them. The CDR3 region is CASSEWGTIYQPQHF. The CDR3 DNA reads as TGTGCCAGCAGTGAATGGGGAACGATTTATCAGCCCCAGCATTTT.

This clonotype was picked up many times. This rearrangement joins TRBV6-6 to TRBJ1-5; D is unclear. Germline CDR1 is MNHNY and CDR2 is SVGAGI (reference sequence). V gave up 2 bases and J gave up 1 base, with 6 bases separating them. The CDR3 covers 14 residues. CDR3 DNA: TGTGCCAGCAGTTACGGGCAGAGCAATCAGCCCCAGCATTTT. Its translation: CASSYGQSNQPQHF.

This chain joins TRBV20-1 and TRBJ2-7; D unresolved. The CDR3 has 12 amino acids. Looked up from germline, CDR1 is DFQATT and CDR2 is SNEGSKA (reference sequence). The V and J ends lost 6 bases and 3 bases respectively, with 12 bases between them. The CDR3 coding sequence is TGCAGTGCCTCCAAGGTGAGCTACGAGCAGTACTTC. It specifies CSASKVSYEQYF.

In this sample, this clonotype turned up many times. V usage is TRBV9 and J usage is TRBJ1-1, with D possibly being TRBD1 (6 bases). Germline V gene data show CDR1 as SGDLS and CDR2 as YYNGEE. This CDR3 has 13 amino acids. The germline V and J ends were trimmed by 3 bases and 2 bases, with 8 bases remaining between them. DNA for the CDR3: TGTGCCAGCAGCGAGGGGACAAACACTGAAGCTTTCTTT. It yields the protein CASSEGTNTEAFF.

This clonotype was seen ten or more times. CDR3 in amino acids: CASSLSWTGVDEQYF. CDR3 coding DNA: TGTGCCAGCAGTTTATCATGGACAGGGGTGGACGAGCAGTACTTC. This chain joins TRBV28 and TRBJ2-7; 9 bases align to TRBD1. The CDR3 contains 15 residues. Germline V gene sequence: CDR1 MDHEN, CDR2 SYDVKM. V lost 1 base, J lost 5 bases, and 6 bases stayed unmatched.

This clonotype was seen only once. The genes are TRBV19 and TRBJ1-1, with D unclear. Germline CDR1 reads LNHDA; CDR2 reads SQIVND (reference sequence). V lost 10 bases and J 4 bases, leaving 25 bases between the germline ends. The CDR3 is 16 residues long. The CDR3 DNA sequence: TGTGCCACCGCCCCTCTACCTCAATTTCGGAGCACTGAAGCTTTCTTT. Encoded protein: CATAPLPQFRSTEAFF. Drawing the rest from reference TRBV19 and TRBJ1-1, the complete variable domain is DGGITQSPKYLFRKEGQNVTLSCEQNLNHDAMYWYRQDPGQGLRLIYYSQIVNDFQKGDIAEGYSVSREKKESFPLTVTSAQKNPTAFYLCATAPLPQFRSTEAFFGQGTRLTVV.

The CDR3 protein is CACNDPYEQYF. CDR3 sequence (DNA): TGTGCCTGCAACGACCCATACGAGCAGTACTTC. The J gene is TRBJ2-7, the V gene TRBV30; D uncertain. The CDR3 totals 11 residues. CDR1 and CDR2 from the germline V gene are GTSNPN and SVGIG (reference sequence). The V and J ends lost 6 bases and 4 bases respectively, with 10 bases between them.

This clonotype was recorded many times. The CDR3 reads CSVVGGSSYNEQFF. Written as DNA, the CDR3 is TGCAGCGTTGTCGGGGGGAGCTCCTACAATGAGCAGTTCTTC. The chain employs TRBV29-1 and TRBJ2-1, with 7 bases lining up with TRBD2. This CDR3 has 14 residues. After removal of 4 bases from V and 0 bases from J, the junction contained 3 bases not matched to a gene. The germline V gene encodes CDR1 SQVTM and CDR2 ANQGSEA.

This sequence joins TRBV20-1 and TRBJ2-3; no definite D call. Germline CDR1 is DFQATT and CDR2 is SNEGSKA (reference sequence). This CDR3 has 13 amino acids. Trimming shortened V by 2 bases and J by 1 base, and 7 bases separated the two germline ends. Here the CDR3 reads CSARHPGTDTQYF. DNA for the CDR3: TGCAGTGCTAGACACCCAGGCACAGATACGCAGTATTTT.

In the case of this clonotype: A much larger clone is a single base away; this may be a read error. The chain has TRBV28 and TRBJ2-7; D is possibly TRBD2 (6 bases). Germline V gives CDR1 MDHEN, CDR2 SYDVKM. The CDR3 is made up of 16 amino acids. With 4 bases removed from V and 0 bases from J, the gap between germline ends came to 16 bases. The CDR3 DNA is TGTGCCAGCAGTTCACATATGGAGGGAAACTCCTACGAGCAGTACTTC. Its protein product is CASSSHMEGNSYEQYF. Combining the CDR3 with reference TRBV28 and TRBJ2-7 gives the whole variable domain DVKVTQSSRYLVKRTGEKVFLECVQDMDHENMFWYRQDPGLGLRLIYFSYDVKMKEKGDIPEGYSVSREKKERFSLILESASTNQTSMYLCASSSHMEGNSYEQYFGPGTRLTVT.

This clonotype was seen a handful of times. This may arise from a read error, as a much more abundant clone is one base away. CDR3 sequence reads: CASSRRTDGTEAFF. In nucleotides, the CDR3 is TGTGCCAGCAGTAGACGGACGGATGGCACTGAAGCTTTCTTT. V gene TRBV27 combines with J gene TRBJ1-1, with D hard to call. V was trimmed by 5 bases and J by 4 bases, leaving 14 bases between them. From germline, CDR1 is MNHEY and CDR2 SMNVEV (reference sequence). This CDR3 comprises 14 residues.

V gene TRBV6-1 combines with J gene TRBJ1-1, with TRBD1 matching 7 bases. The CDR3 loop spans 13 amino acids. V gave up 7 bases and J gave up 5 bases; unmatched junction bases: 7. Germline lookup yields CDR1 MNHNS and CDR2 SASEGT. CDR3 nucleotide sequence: TGTGCCAGCATTCGACAGGGATGGACTGAAGCTTTCTTT. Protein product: CASIRQGWTEAFF.

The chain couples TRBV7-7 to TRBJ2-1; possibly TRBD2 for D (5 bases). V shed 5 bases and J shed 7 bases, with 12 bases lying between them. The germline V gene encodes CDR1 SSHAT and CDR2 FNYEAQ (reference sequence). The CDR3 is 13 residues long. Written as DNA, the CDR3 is TGTGCCAGCAGCCATAGCGTCCTTAATGAGCAGTTCTTC. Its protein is CASSHSVLNEQFF.

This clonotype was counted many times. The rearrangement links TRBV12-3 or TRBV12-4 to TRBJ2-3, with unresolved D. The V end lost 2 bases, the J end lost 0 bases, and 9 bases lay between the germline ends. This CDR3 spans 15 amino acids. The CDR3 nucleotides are TGTGCCAGCAGTTTAAAGTCCTTGAGCACAGATACGCAGTATTTT. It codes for CASSLKSLSTDTQYF.

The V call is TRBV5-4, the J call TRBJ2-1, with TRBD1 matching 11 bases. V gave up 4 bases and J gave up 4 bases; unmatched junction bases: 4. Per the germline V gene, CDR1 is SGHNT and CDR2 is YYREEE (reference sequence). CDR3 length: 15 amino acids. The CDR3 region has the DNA TGTGCCAGCAGCGTGGGACAGGGGGGTTACAATGAGCAGTTCTTC. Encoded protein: CASSVGQGGYNEQFF. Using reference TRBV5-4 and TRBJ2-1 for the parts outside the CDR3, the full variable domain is ETGVTQSPTHLIKTRGQQVTLRCSSQSGHNTVSWYQQALGQGPQFIFQYYREEENGRGNFPPRFSGLQFPNYSSELNVNALELDDSALYLCASSVGQGGYNEQFFGPGTRLTVL.

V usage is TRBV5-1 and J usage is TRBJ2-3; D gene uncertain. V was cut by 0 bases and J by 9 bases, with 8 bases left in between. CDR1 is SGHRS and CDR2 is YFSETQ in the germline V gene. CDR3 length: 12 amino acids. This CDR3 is CASSLEALTQYF. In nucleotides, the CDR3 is TGCGCCAGCAGCTTGGAGGCCTTGACGCAGTATTTT.

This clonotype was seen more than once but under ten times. CDR3 DNA: TGTGCCAGCAGCCCGAAAGGCCGGGGGCTAGCGGTCCTCTACGAGCAGTACTTC. Its translation is CASSPKGRGLAVLYEQYF. The V call is TRBV11-2, the J call TRBJ2-7, with a tentative D call TRBD2 (7 bases). Trimming took 5 bases from V and 3 from J, leaving 26 bases between them. This CDR3 has 18 residues. The germline CDR1 and CDR2 sequences are SGHAT and FQNNGV.

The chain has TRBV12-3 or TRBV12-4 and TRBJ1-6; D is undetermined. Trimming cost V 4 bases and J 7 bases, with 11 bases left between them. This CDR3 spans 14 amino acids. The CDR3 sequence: CASSSGLRNSPLHF. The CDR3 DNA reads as TGTGCCAGCAGTTCGGGGTTGCGGAATTCACCCCTCCACTTT.

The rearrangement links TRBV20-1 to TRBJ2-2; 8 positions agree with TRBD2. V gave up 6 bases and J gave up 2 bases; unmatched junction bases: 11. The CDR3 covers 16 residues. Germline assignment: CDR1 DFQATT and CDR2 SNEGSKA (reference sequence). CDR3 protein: CSAQGSGRFNTGELFF. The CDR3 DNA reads TGCAGTGCCCAGGGGAGCGGGAGATTCAACACCGGGGAGCTGTTTTTT.